This paragraph reports one TCR beta chain. The record originates from a study of blood T cell repertoires in COVID-19. Per the authors' pipeline: Reference gene primer amplification in the assay estimated nucleated cell counts. TCRdb keeps only in-frame clones here, not all; method: immunoSEQ multiplex PCR. V and J calls and clone size are as listed in that table; D and trimming were resolved from the DNA. Of roughly 220,000 clones listed, about 90% are singletons. The CDR3 runs 18 residues. Germline V gives CDR1 MGHRA, CDR2 YSYEKL. V lost 0 bases to trimming and J lost 4 bases, with 21 bases between them. The participants were between roughly 18 and 100 years old and came from under 25 US areas.

The TCR originated in a man aged 30 to 39 who had been exposed to COVID-19. The specimen was PBMCs or T cells enriched from blood (not recorded which). The gene calls are TRBV4-1 and TRBJ1-2; D gene uncertain. This CDR3 is CASSQDPLSNTDFYGYTF. CDR3 bases: TGCGCCAGCAGCCAAGATCCCTTATCTAACACCGACTTCTATGGCTACACCTTC.